This T cell receptor (beta chain) was captured by sequencing in a study of blood T cell repertoires in COVID-19. The overall study: Spain, Italy and the United States supplied samples that represented acute and convalescent COVID-19. PBMCs, B-cell-depleted T cells, or T cells provided the cDNA or gDNA that made up the material.

Authors' processing steps: Estimation of nucleated cell counts was performed using reference gene primer amplification. The assay was immunoSEQ multiplex PCR, and TCRdb's table has in-frame clones only and misses some. From that table come the V and J calls and clone size; the DNA was used to work out D and trimming. The profile covers over 70,000 clones, with more than 60% appearing a single time and around 50% taken by the ten largest. V was pared by 6 bases and J by 3 bases, with 2 bases of the junction left unmatched. The germline gives CDR1 MDHEN, CDR2 SYDVKM. The CDR3 extends over 13 amino acids.

The sequence was obtained from a human donor in a cohort sampled during active COVID-19. This chain links TRBV28 with TRBJ2-5; 9 bases are shared with TRBD1. Material for sequencing was peripheral blood. The CDR3 DNA reads TGTGCCAGCAGAACAGGGGGCAAAGAGACCCAGTACTTC. This gives the protein CASRTGGKETQYF.